This paragraph reports one T cell receptor (beta chain). The data were obtained in a study of control samples from healthy donors and cancer patients. The CDR3 is 17 amino acids. V shed 6 bases, J shed 0 bases, and the junction held 6 bases outside the gene matches. Per the germline V gene, CDR1 is SNHLY and CDR2 is FYNNEI. Profiled with immunoSEQ multiplex PCR; TCRdb holds only in-frame clones, not every one. The sample holds roughly 170,000 clones, roughly 93% seen once. The genes are TRBV2 and TRBJ1-5, with TRBD1 matching 12 bases. This receptor was identified in a woman aged 60-70 years in good health. The sequenced sample consisted of blood. This chain's CDR3 is CASSQGQGAISNQPQHF. CDR3 sequence (DNA): TGTGCCAGCAGCCAGGGACAGGGGGCCATTAGCAATCAGCCCCAGCATTTT.